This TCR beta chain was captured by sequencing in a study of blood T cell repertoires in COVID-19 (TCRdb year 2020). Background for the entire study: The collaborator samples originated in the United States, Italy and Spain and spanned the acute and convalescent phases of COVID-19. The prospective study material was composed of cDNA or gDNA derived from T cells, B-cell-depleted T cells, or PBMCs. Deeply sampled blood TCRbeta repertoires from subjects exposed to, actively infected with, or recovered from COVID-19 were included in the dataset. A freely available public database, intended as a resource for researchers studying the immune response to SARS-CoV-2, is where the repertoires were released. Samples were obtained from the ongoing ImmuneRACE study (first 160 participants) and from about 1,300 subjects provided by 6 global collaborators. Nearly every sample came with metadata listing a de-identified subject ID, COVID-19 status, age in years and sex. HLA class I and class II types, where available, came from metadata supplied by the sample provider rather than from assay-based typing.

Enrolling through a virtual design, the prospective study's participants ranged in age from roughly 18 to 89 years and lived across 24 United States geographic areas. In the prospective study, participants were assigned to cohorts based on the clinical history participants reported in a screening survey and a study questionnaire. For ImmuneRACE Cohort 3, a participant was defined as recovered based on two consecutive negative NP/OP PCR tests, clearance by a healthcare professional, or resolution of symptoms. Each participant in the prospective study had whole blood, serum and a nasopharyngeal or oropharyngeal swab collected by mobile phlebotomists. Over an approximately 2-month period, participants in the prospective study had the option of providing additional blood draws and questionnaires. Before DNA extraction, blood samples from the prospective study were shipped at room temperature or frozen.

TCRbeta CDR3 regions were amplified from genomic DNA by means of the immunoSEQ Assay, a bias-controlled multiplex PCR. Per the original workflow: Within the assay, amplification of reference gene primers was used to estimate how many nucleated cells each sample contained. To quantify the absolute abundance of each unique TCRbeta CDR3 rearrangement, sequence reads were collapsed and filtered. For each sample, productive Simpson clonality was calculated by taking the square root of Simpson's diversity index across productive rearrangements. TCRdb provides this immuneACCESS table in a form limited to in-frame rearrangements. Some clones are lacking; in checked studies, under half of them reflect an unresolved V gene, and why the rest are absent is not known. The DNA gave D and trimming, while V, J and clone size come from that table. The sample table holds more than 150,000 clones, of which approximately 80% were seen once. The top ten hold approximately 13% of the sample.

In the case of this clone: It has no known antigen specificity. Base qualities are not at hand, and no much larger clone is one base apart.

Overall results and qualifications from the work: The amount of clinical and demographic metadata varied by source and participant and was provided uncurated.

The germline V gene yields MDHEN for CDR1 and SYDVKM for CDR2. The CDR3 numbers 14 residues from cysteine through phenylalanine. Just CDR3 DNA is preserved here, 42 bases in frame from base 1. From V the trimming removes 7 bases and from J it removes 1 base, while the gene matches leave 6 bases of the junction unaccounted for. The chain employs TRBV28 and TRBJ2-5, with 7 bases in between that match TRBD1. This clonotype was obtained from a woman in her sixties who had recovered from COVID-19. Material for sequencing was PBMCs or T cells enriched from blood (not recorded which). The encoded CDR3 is CASTKGGVQETQYF. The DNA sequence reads TGTGCCAGCACCAAAGGGGGCGTCCAAGAGACCCAGTACTTC.